This record looks at one T cell receptor (beta chain) sequence and its context. The antigen this receptor binds is unknown. The sample holds no much larger clone one base away, and base qualities are not on file. This entry is derived from a study of post-analysis software for immune sequencing data (dated by TCRdb to about 2015). At the level of the whole study: Relapsing-remitting, secondary progressive and progressive-relapsing multiple sclerosis were recorded as disease courses, and subtype annotation was lacking for some patients. The patient repertoires were compared against approximately twelve previously published healthy control repertoires obtained from donors aged about 6 to 28 years. A subset of samples was prepared in parallel using single-end sample barcoding, then pooled and co-amplified after Illumina adapter ligation. The investigation overall reported the following: The control group was slightly older than the multiple sclerosis patient group. Compared with controls, multiple sclerosis patients had significantly lower normalized Chao1 diversity, a finding suggesting substantial peripheral T-cell clonal expansion. A handful of TRBV segments, including TRBV5-6, TRBV5-1 and TRBV20-1, were significantly more frequent in patients than controls. Direct clustering with F measure revealed strong co-clustering of samples prepared in the same batch, which led to a batch-effect correction.

The CDR3 holds 15 amino acids from the cysteine to the phenylalanine. Only the CDR3 DNA is retained, 45 bases long and in frame from the first base. Via the germline V gene, CDR1 is LGHNA and CDR2 YSLEER. Clipping removes 1 base from V and 2 bases from J, with 3 as the unmatched junction base count. To demonstrate the VDJtools post-analysis software, the study profiled TCR beta repertoires from the peripheral blood of approximately twelve young patients with multiple sclerosis. The multiple sclerosis patients were children and adolescents ranging in age from roughly 6 to 16 years. Preparation of the library involved PCR. The instrument was an Illumina HiSeq 2500. Unique molecular identifiers were incorporated into TCR beta cDNA libraries to reduce PCR and sequencing biases. Per 1 to 10 million input T cells, around 500,000 cDNA molecules were obtained, such that each molecule approximated one T cell. The patient libraries were prepared and sequenced using the same protocol as the earlier healthy control dataset. Samples belonging to the same batch were prepared together, multiplexed and sequenced on a shared HiSeq lane. In the paper's pipeline: Raw barcoded reads were processed with MIGEC, and single-read molecular identifier groups were discarded before consensus assembly and CDR3 extraction. VDJtools was used for post-analysis of the clonotype tables, and diversity was normalized by down-sampling every dataset to the size of the smallest sample. To correct batch-related cross-sample contamination, repertoire overlap clustering matched CDR3 amino acid sequences but not nucleotide sequences. Using fastp at Q25 and MiXCR, TCRdb reprocessed the public reads and kept productive beta chains. Here each entry gathers all rows of one CDR3 protein and keeps the most common genes and DNA. TCRdb, not the original authors, processed these V and J calls. A total of about 540,000 distinct CDR3 sequences appear in this sample, under 40% of them only once. Clones ranked in the top ten supply around 6.1% of the sample.

The rearranged segments are TRBV4-3 and TRBJ2-3; TRBD1 agrees with 7 junctional bases. Sequencing was performed on blood. The clonotype originates from a girl between 2 and 17 years old with multiple sclerosis. The nucleotides are TGCGCCAGCAGCCAAGGCGACAGGGACACAGATACGCAGTATTTT. Its coded protein is CASSQGDRDTDTQYF.